The 12 T cell receptor beta chains given below trace back to one sample, sequenced in a study of blood T cell repertoires in COVID-19. Profiled with immunoSEQ multiplex PCR; TCRdb holds only in-frame clones, not every one. The table has about 110,000 clones, 70% to 80% seen once. The sequenced material came from peripheral blood. The source of these receptors is a man at least 80 years old with COVID-19, enrolled during active disease.

This clone was found a few times. J is TRBJ1-2 and V is TRBV12-3 or TRBV12-4; D gene ambiguous. CDR3 length equals 13 residues. V lost 3 bases and J 3 bases, leaving 8 bases between the germline ends. The CDR3 here is CASSFMGDYGYTF. CDR3 bases: TGTGCCAGCAGTTTTATGGGAGACTATGGCTACACCTTC.

J is TRBJ2-5 and V is TRBV6-5, with 7 nucleotides matching TRBD1. Germline V lookup: CDR1 MNHEY, CDR2 SVGAGI. With 9 bases clipped from V and 1 base from J, the junction kept 5 bases outside the gene matches. There are 13 residues in the CDR3. This CDR3 is CASAGTAQETQYF. In DNA form, the CDR3 reads TGTGCCAGTGCCGGGACAGCCCAAGAGACCCAGTACTTC.

V is TRBV2 and J is TRBJ2-7; D not certain. V lost 1 base, J lost 0 bases, and 10 bases lay in between. There are 15 residues in the CDR3. Germline V gene sequence: CDR1 SNHLY, CDR2 FYNNEI. This CDR3 is CASSEGLVSSYEQYF. CDR3 sequence (DNA): TGTGCCAGCAGTGAAGGGCTAGTTAGCTCCTACGAGCAGTACTTC.

This clone was seen only once. V and J are TRBV19 and TRBJ1-1; D may be TRBD1 (6 bases). CDR1 LNHDA and CDR2 SQIVND come from the germline V gene (reference sequence). This CDR3 region has 13 residues. V was clipped by 4 bases and J by 5 bases, with 11 bases between them. CDR3: CASSNTGRTEAFF. The DNA of the CDR3 is TGTGCCAGTAGTAATACAGGGCGGACTGAAGCTTTCTTT. The whole variable domain, remainder taken from reference TRBV19 and TRBJ1-1, is DGGITQSPKYLFRKEGQNVTLSCEQNLNHDAMYWYRQDPGQGLRLIYYSQIVNDFQKGDIAEGYSVSREKKESFPLTVTSAQKNPTAFYLCASSNTGRTEAFFGQGTRLTVV.

V gene TRBV28 combines with J gene TRBJ1-6; D unclear. Trimming pared 2 bases from V and 5 bases from J, leaving 10 bases between. Germline CDR1 reads MDHEN; CDR2 reads SYDVKM. The CDR3 sequence is 15 residues long. The CDR3 DNA is TGTGCCAGCAGTTTAGGCCAGAAGAATAATTCACCCCTCCACTTT. Translating gives CASSLGQKNNSPLHF.

This clone was picked up a small number of times. The same CDR3 can be traced to other DNA sequences in this sample. This chain connects TRBV27 to TRBJ1-5; D possibly corresponds to TRBD1 (5 bases). Germline V gives CDR1 MNHEY, CDR2 SMNVEV (reference sequence). CDR3 length: 14 amino acids. Trimming took 9 bases from V and 5 from J, leaving 17 bases between them. CDR3 coding DNA: TGTGCCAGTTCCCTTTCGGGGGTTCATCAGCCCCAGCATTTT. This translates into CASSLSGVHQPQHF.

This rearrangement joins TRBV15 to TRBJ2-4; TRBD1 agrees at 12 bases. Germline values: CDR1 LNHNV, CDR2 YYDKDF (reference sequence). Losses at the gene ends were 1 base for V and 0 bases for J; bases not matched to a gene: 13. The CDR3 has 21 amino acids. The chain's CDR3 is CATSRGLLGQGAELAKNIQYF. The CDR3 bases are TGTGCCACCAGCAGAGGTCTTTTGGGACAGGGGGCTGAGTTAGCCAAAAACATTCAGTACTTC.

This rearrangement joins TRBV7-8 to TRBJ1-1, with D maybe TRBD1 (5 bases). The CDR3 contains 11 residues. Trimming shortened V by 3 bases and J by 8 bases, and 7 bases separated the two germline ends. Germline V CDR1 and CDR2: SGHVS, FQNEAQ. This CDR3 is CASSFKGEAFF. The CDR3 DNA is TGTGCCAGCAGCTTCAAGGGGGAAGCTTTCTTT.

The chain combines TRBV5-1 with TRBJ2-1, with 9 bases matching TRBD2. There are 14 residues in the CDR3. Germline values: CDR1 SGHRS, CDR2 YFSETQ. V shed 8 bases and J 4 bases; nucleotides not matched to a gene: 7. CDR3 in DNA: TGCGCCAGTCAAAGTAGCGGGAGTTACAATGAGCAGTTCTTC. Protein sequence: CASQSSGSYNEQFF.

This clone has a handful of counts. The rearrangement uses TRBV7-8 and TRBJ1-6, with D hard to call. The CDR3 consists of 13 residues. The germline V and J ends were trimmed by 2 bases and 9 bases, with 8 bases remaining between them. Looked up from germline, CDR1 is SGHVS and CDR2 is FQNEAQ. This CDR3 is CASSLIQASPLHF. The CDR3 bases are TGTGCCAGCAGCTTAATTCAGGCTTCACCCCTCCACTTT. Together with reference TRBV7-8 and TRBJ1-6, the CDR3 gives the full variable domain: GAGVSQSPRYKVAKRGQDVALRCDPISGHVSLFWYQQALGQGPEFLTYFQNEAQLDKSGLPSDRFFAERPEGSVSTLKIQRTQQEDSAVYLCASSLIQASPLHFGNGTRLTVT.

V usage is TRBV4-1 and J usage is TRBJ1-1; D not certain. V was trimmed by 1 base and J by 7 bases, leaving 13 bases between them. Germline CDR1 is MGHRA and CDR2 is YSYEKL. The CDR3 extends over 14 amino acids. The CDR3 region is CASSQVDSSHEAFF. The CDR3 coding sequence is TGCGCCAGCAGCCAAGTCGATAGTTCCCATGAAGCTTTCTTT.

The chain employs TRBV6-6 and TRBJ2-1; 7 positions match TRBD2. Germline V gene sequence: CDR1 MNHNY, CDR2 SVGAGI (reference sequence). J lost 3 bases, V lost 5 bases, and 4 bases had no gene match. The CDR3 loop spans 14 amino acids. The CDR3 DNA reads as TGTGCCAGCAGTGCCGAGCGGGACTACAATGAGCAGTTCTTC. This encodes CASSAERDYNEQFF.